Listed below are T cell receptor beta chains from one sample, sequenced in a study of CD8 T cells in Susac syndrome. Via MiXCR, TCRdb re-called the immunoSEQ multiplex PCR reads, giving one row per CDR3 protein. Of roughly 50,000 distinct CDR3 sequences listed, more than 85% are singletons. The sequencing sample was made of CD8+ T cells from PBMCs. These receptor sequences come from a human donor in good health. Each CDR3 is given with its conserved first and last residue. The D gene is left open where the match is weak. Only part of the rows carry a size: once, few, many, or a class if the clone is expanded.

J gene: TRBJ1-2
V gene: TRBV29-1
clone size: NA
D gene: NA
CDR3 protein: CSVEDLIGGSSHGYTF
CDR3 DNA: TGCAGCGTTGAAGATCTTATCGGGGGAAGCAGCCATGGCTACACCTTC

J gene: TRBJ1-1
V gene: TRBV29-1
clone size: NA
D gene: NA
CDR3 protein: CSVAPSQGGEAFF
CDR3 DNA: TGCAGCGTTGCTCCCAGCCAGGGAGGTGAAGCTTTCTTT

J gene: TRBJ2-7
V gene: TRBV19
clone size: NA
D gene: NA
CDR3 protein: CASSPDGYEQYF
CDR3 DNA: TGTGCCAGTAGCCCCGACGGTTACGAGCAGTACTTC

J gene: TRBJ2-1
V gene: TRBV12-3/TRBV12-4
clone size: NA
D gene: TRBD2
CDR3 protein: CASSPARTSAQSYNEQFF
CDR3 DNA: TGTGCCAGCAGTCCCGCTAGGACTAGCGCACAATCCTACAATGAGCAGTTCTTC

J gene: TRBJ2-5
V gene: TRBV11-2
clone size: NA
D gene: NA
CDR3 protein: CASSLGTLGNQETQYF
CDR3 DNA: TGTGCCAGCAGCTTAGGGACCCTAGGCAACCAAGAGACCCAGTACTTC

J gene: TRBJ1-2
V gene: TRBV19
clone size: once
D gene: NA
CDR3 protein: CASSTQTANYGYTF
CDR3 DNA: TGTGCCAGTAGCACCCAGACAGCTAACTATGGCTACACCTTC

J gene: TRBJ2-3
V gene: TRBV15
clone size: NA
D gene: NA
CDR3 protein: CATSRRVSTDTQYF
CDR3 DNA: TGTGCCACCAGCCGCAGAGTTAGCACAGATACGCAGTATTTT

J gene: TRBJ2-2
V gene: TRBV7-2
clone size: NA
D gene: TRBD2
CDR3 protein: CASSSGLALITGELFF
CDR3 DNA: TGTGCCAGCAGCTCGGGACTAGCGTTAATCACCGGGGAGCTGTTTTTT

J gene: TRBJ1-1
V gene: TRBV12-3/TRBV12-4
clone size: NA
D gene: TRBD1
CDR3 protein: CASSFQGVGTEAFF
CDR3 DNA: TGTGCCAGCAGTTTCCAGGGGGTGGGCACTGAAGCTTTCTTT

J gene: TRBJ2-7
V gene: TRBV5-6
clone size: NA
D gene: NA
CDR3 protein: CASSLSAVSTREQYF
CDR3 DNA: TGTGCCAGCAGCTTGAGTGCGGTCTCCACCCGCGAGCAGTACTTC

J gene: TRBJ1-1
V gene: TRBV2
clone size: once
D gene: NA
CDR3 protein: CASSEINTEAFF
CDR3 DNA: TGTGCCAGCAGTGAAATTAACACTGAAGCTTTCTTT

J gene: TRBJ2-7
V gene: TRBV29-1
clone size: NA
D gene: TRBD2
CDR3 protein: CSVEWNSGSSYEQYF
CDR3 DNA: TGCAGCGTTGAATGGAATAGCGGGAGCTCCTACGAGCAGTACTTC

J gene: TRBJ2-7
V gene: TRBV25-1
clone size: NA
D gene: TRBD2
CDR3 protein: CASSAGTNAAEQYF
CDR3 DNA: TGTGCCAGCAGTGCCGGGACTAATGCTGCTGAGCAGTACTTC

J gene: TRBJ1-5
V gene: TRBV6-1
clone size: NA
D gene: NA
CDR3 protein: CASGPAKGAGWQPQHF
CDR3 DNA: TGTGCCAGCGGCCCGGCTAAAGGGGCCGGATGGCAGCCCCAGCATTTT

J gene: TRBJ1-1
V gene: TRBV29-1
clone size: NA
D gene: NA
CDR3 protein: CSVEDLRTVNTEAFF
CDR3 DNA: TGCAGCGTTGAAGATCTTAGGACGGTGAACACTGAAGCTTTCTTT

J gene: TRBJ2-3
V gene: TRBV29-1
clone size: NA
D gene: NA
CDR3 protein: CSVESRDRSTDTQYF
CDR3 DNA: TGCAGCGTGGAATCCCGGGACCGGAGCACAGATACGCAGTATTTT

J gene: TRBJ2-7
V gene: TRBV4-3
clone size: NA
D gene: TRBD2
CDR3 protein: CASSQDTSGIYEQYF
CDR3 DNA: TGCGCCAGCAGCCAAGACACTAGCGGGATATACGAGCAGTACTTC

J gene: TRBJ2-1
V gene: TRBV7-2
clone size: NA
D gene: TRBD1
CDR3 protein: CASSLVPGQGASNEQFF
CDR3 DNA: TGTGCCAGCAGCTTAGTTCCGGGACAGGGGGCCTCTAATGAGCAGTTCTTC

J gene: TRBJ2-5
V gene: TRBV2
clone size: NA
D gene: NA
CDR3 protein: CASSEGGAKKTQYF
CDR3 DNA: TGTGCCAGCAGTGAAGGAGGGGCCAAGAAGACCCAGTACTTC

J gene: TRBJ2-7
V gene: TRBV20-1
clone size: NA
D gene: TRBD2
CDR3 protein: CSAREPGGYEQYF
CDR3 DNA: TGCAGTGCTAGAGAGCCGGGGGGGTACGAGCAGTACTTC

J gene: TRBJ2-1
V gene: TRBV20-1
clone size: NA
D gene: TRBD2
CDR3 protein: CSAYGLAGSRSYNEQFF
CDR3 DNA: TGCAGTGCTTATGGACTAGCGGGATCCCGCTCCTACAATGAGCAGTTCTTC

J gene: TRBJ2-3
V gene: TRBV4-1
clone size: once
D gene: TRBD2
CDR3 protein: CASSLRTSGRTDTQYF
CDR3 DNA: TGCGCCAGCAGCCTCAGGACTAGCGGGCGCACAGATACGCAGTATTTT

J gene: TRBJ1-4
V gene: TRBV11-2
clone size: few
D gene: NA
CDR3 protein: CASSLSPIPGSNEKLFF
CDR3 DNA: TGTGCCAGCAGCTTATCCCCCATTCCGGGGTCTAATGAAAAACTGTTTTTT

J gene: TRBJ2-5
V gene: TRBV5-8
clone size: NA
D gene: NA
CDR3 protein: CASSLGSVLGSRGETQYF
CDR3 DNA: TGTGCCAGCAGCTTGGGTTCAGTCTTGGGCTCCCGTGGGGAGACCCAGTACTTC

J gene: TRBJ2-7
V gene: TRBV5-4
clone size: NA
D gene: TRBD2
CDR3 protein: CASSLVSSGRYEQYF
CDR3 DNA: TGTGCCAGCAGCTTGGTGTCTAGCGGGAGATACGAGCAGTACTTC

J gene: TRBJ2-1
V gene: TRBV4-3
clone size: NA
D gene: TRBD2
CDR3 protein: CASSLEVAGNEQFF
CDR3 DNA: TGCGCCAGCAGCCTCGAAGTAGCGGGAAATGAGCAGTTCTTC

J gene: TRBJ1-2
V gene: TRBV6-2/TRBV6-3
clone size: NA
D gene: TRBD1
CDR3 protein: CASSFSTRGRDGYTF
CDR3 DNA: TGTGCCAGCAGTTTCAGTACCAGGGGGCGCGATGGCTACACCTTC

J gene: TRBJ2-7
V gene: TRBV2
clone size: NA
D gene: TRBD2
CDR3 protein: CASSESGGRDYEQYF
CDR3 DNA: TGTGCCAGCAGTGAGTCGGGCGGGAGGGACTACGAGCAGTACTTC

J gene: TRBJ2-7
V gene: TRBV7-8
clone size: NA
D gene: NA
CDR3 protein: CASSLGREGAYEQYF
CDR3 DNA: TGTGCCAGCAGCTTAGGGCGGGAAGGGGCCTACGAGCAGTACTTC

J gene: TRBJ1-2
V gene: TRBV6-2/TRBV6-3
clone size: once
D gene: TRBD1
CDR3 protein: CASGLDRNYGYTF
CDR3 DNA: TGTGCCAGCGGGCTGGACAGGAACTACGGCTACACCTTC

J gene: TRBJ2-1
V gene: TRBV4-1
clone size: NA
D gene: NA
CDR3 protein: CASSLGYRGSGSPYNEQFF
CDR3 DNA: TGCGCCAGCAGCCTCGGGTACAGGGGGAGCGGGAGTCCCTACAATGAGCAGTTCTTC

J gene: TRBJ1-1
V gene: TRBV5-4
clone size: NA
D gene: TRBD1
CDR3 protein: CASTLLGQGALSTEAFF
CDR3 DNA: TGTGCCAGCACTCTTTTGGGTCAGGGGGCGTTGAGCACTGAAGCTTTCTTT

J gene: TRBJ2-7
V gene: TRBV2
clone size: NA
D gene: NA
CDR3 protein: CASSEGRSAGEDTYF
CDR3 DNA: TGTGCCAGCAGTGAAGGGAGATCGGCAGGAGAGGACACGTACTTC

J gene: TRBJ1-1
V gene: TRBV29-1
clone size: NA
D gene: NA
CDR3 protein: CSVLGYGEAFF
CDR3 DNA: TGCAGCGTTCTCGGATATGGTGAAGCTTTCTTT

J gene: TRBJ2-1
V gene: TRBV6-2/TRBV6-3
clone size: NA
D gene: NA
CDR3 protein: CASSTNSFFYNEQFF
CDR3 DNA: TGTGCCAGCAGTACAAACAGTTTCTTCTACAATGAGCAGTTCTTC

J gene: TRBJ2-1
V gene: TRBV7-9
clone size: NA
D gene: NA
CDR3 protein: CASSLSRSYNEQFF
CDR3 DNA: TGTGCCAGCAGCCTCAGTCGCTCCTACAATGAGCAGTTCTTC

J gene: TRBJ1-1
V gene: TRBV11-2
clone size: NA
D gene: NA
CDR3 protein: CASSPPGSYTEAFF
CDR3 DNA: TGTGCCAGCAGCCCCCCCGGCAGTTACACTGAAGCTTTCTTT

J gene: TRBJ1-6
V gene: TRBV7-2
clone size: NA
D gene: TRBD1
CDR3 protein: CASSPGTASTSSYNSPLHF
CDR3 DNA: TGTGCCAGCAGCCCCGGGACAGCCTCAACAAGCTCCTATAATTCACCCCTCCACTTT

J gene: TRBJ2-7
V gene: TRBV7-9
clone size: few
D gene: NA
CDR3 protein: CASSLGGTDYEQYF
CDR3 DNA: TGTGCCAGCAGCTTGGGAGGTACCGACTACGAGCAGTACTTC

J gene: TRBJ2-3
V gene: TRBV7-6
clone size: NA
D gene: TRBD1
CDR3 protein: CASSFGTAPDTQYF
CDR3 DNA: TGTGCCAGCAGCTTTGGGACAGCCCCAGATACGCAGTATTTT

J gene: TRBJ2-7
V gene: TRBV4-1
clone size: few
D gene: NA
CDR3 protein: CASSQAHGGKDEQYF
CDR3 DNA: TGCGCCAGCAGCCAAGCGCATGGAGGGAAGGACGAGCAGTACTTC

J gene: TRBJ1-2
V gene: TRBV7-9
clone size: NA
D gene: NA
CDR3 protein: CASSSQGAGYTF
CDR3 DNA: TGTGCCAGCAGCTCCCAAGGCGCTGGCTACACCTTC

J gene: TRBJ2-3
V gene: TRBV6-5
clone size: NA
D gene: NA
CDR3 protein: CASSHNNKDTQYF
CDR3 DNA: TGTGCCAGCAGCCACAATAACAAGGATACGCAGTATTTT

J gene: TRBJ2-1
V gene: TRBV29-1
clone size: NA
D gene: TRBD1
CDR3 protein: CSFLPGTGENEQFF
CDR3 DNA: TGCAGCTTCCTTCCCGGGACAGGGGAGAATGAGCAGTTCTTC

J gene: TRBJ2-1
V gene: TRBV27
clone size: NA
D gene: NA
CDR3 protein: CASGNLYNEQFF
CDR3 DNA: TGTGCCAGCGGTAATCTCTACAATGAGCAGTTCTTC

J gene: TRBJ2-2
V gene: TRBV7-9
clone size: NA
D gene: TRBD2
CDR3 protein: CASSSTSGANTGELFF
CDR3 DNA: TGTGCCAGCAGTTCTACTAGCGGAGCGAACACCGGGGAGCTGTTTTTT

J gene: TRBJ1-4
V gene: TRBV20-1
clone size: NA
D gene: NA
CDR3 protein: CSARTSNEKLFF
CDR3 DNA: TGCAGTGCTAGGACGTCTAATGAAAAACTGTTTTTT

J gene: TRBJ2-5
V gene: TRBV5-6
clone size: NA
D gene: NA
CDR3 protein: CASSLVGEETQYF
CDR3 DNA: TGTGCCAGCAGCTTGGTGGGGGAAGAGACCCAGTACTTC

J gene: TRBJ2-7
V gene: TRBV12-3/TRBV12-4
clone size: once
D gene: NA
CDR3 protein: CASAWSGLRGGSYEQYF
CDR3 DNA: TGTGCCAGCGCCTGGTCGGGCTTGAGAGGGGGTAGCTACGAGCAGTACTTC

J gene: TRBJ2-2
V gene: TRBV5-1
clone size: NA
D gene: NA
CDR3 protein: CASTWGTGELFF
CDR3 DNA: TGCGCCAGCACATGGGGCACCGGGGAGCTGTTTTTT